Shown below are 26 T cell receptor beta chains from a single sample sequenced in a study of T cells in Graves' hyperthyroidism and ophthalmopathy. Authors of the study amplified TCR beta CDR3 regions from RNA transcripts. The HTBI primer set was used in a first-round RT-PCR of the TCR CDR3. From the multiplex PCR reads, TCRdb called clonotypes with MiXCR, one entry per CDR3 protein. The table includes approximately 600,000 distinct CDR3 sequences, roughly 16% detected once. The sample consisted of blood. Source of these receptors: a woman aged 25 to 45 with Graves' hyperthyroidism.

This clonotype was detected ten times or more. The genes are TRBV12-3 or TRBV12-4 and TRBJ1-5; D gene uncertain. The V and J ends lost 2 bases and 1 base respectively, with 6 bases between them. The length of the CDR3 is 14 residues. CDR3 in amino acids: CASSLQASNQPQHF. The CDR3 DNA sequence: TGTGCCAGCAGTTTACAGGCGAGCAATCAGCCCCAGCATTTT.

There are a few counts of this clonotype. The chain is built from TRBV10-3 and TRBJ1-1; D is uncertain. This CDR3 has 12 amino acids. Germline values: CDR1 ENHRY, CDR2 SYGVKD. Trimming removed 6 bases from V and 0 bases from J, with 5 bases in between. The CDR3 loop is CAIRQLNTEAFF. CDR3 in DNA: TGTGCCATCAGGCAGTTGAACACTGAAGCTTTCTTT.

This clonotype was found many times. This rearrangement joins TRBV2 to TRBJ2-2; D is unclear. V was clipped by 3 bases and J by 4 bases, with 3 bases between them. The CDR3 extends over 12 amino acids. CDR1 and CDR2 from the germline V gene are SNHLY and FYNNEI. Here the CDR3 reads CASSEGTGELFF. The CDR3 coding sequence is TGTGCCAGCAGTGAGGGCACCGGGGAGCTGTTTTTT.

The rearrangement joins TRBV9 to TRBJ2-1; maybe TRBD2 (6 bases). V dropped 1 base and J dropped 3 bases, with 11 bases sitting between them. This CDR3 contains 15 residues. Germline CDR1 and CDR2: SGDLS and YYNGEE. The CDR3 here is CASSVRAGIYNEQFF. As DNA, the CDR3 is TGTGCCAGCAGCGTACGGGCGGGGATCTACAATGAGCAGTTCTTC.

The rearrangement uses TRBV2 and TRBJ2-1; no firm D call. The length of the CDR3 is 13 residues. V shed 6 bases and J shed 5 bases, with 11 bases lying between them. CDR1 and CDR2 (germline): SNHLY, FYNNEI. CDR3 sequence reads: CASSPQRNNEQFF. In nucleotides, the CDR3 is TGTGCCAGCAGCCCCCAAAGAAACAATGAGCAGTTCTTC.

The sample holds a few counts of this clonotype. The J gene is TRBJ2-3, the V gene TRBV18, with no clear D. CDR3 length: 14 amino acids. V shed 0 bases and J shed 2 bases, with 6 bases lying between them. Germline CDR1 KGHSH, CDR2 LQKENI. CDR3 sequence (DNA): TGTGCCAGCTCACCACCCCGGGCCACAGATACGCAGTATTTT. Residues: CASSPPRATDTQYF.

The chain employs TRBV12-3 or TRBV12-4 and TRBJ1-1; 9 bases map to TRBD1. This CDR3 spans 15 amino acids. V lost 6 bases to trimming and J lost 5 bases; unmatched junction nucleotides: 10. The CDR3 DNA is TGTGCCAGCAGCGGCTCAGACAGGGGGGAAACTGAAGCTTTCTTT. This codes for CASSGSDRGETEAFF.

This clonotype appeared many times. The V call is TRBV6-1, the J call TRBJ2-3; TRBD2 agrees at 11 bases. J was trimmed by 0 bases and V by 7 bases; bases with no gene match: 3. Germline loops: CDR1 MNHNS, CDR2 SASEGT. The CDR3 covers 15 residues. The DNA of the CDR3 is TGTGCCAGCAAGGGACTAGCGGCAAGCACAGATACGCAGTATTTT. Translating it yields CASKGLAASTDTQYF.

The chain joins TRBV20-1 to TRBJ1-5, with 8 positions matching TRBD1. Germline CDR1 is DFQATT and CDR2 is SNEGSKA (reference sequence). The trim removed 0 bases at V and 0 bases at J, leaving 7 bases unmatched. The CDR3 covers 17 residues. In DNA, the CDR3 is TGCAGTGCTAGAGATCGACAGGGGAGTTATAGCAATCAGCCCCAGCATTTT. This codes for CSARDRQGSYSNQPQHF.

The gene calls are TRBV7-2 and TRBJ1-3, with TRBD1 as a possible D gene (5 bases). Germline V gene data show CDR1 as SGHTA and CDR2 as FQGNSA. V was trimmed by 8 bases and J by 4 bases, leaving 15 bases between them. The CDR3 runs to 14 residues. The CDR3 region is CASRAPGSGNTIYF. CDR3 sequence (DNA): TGTGCCAGCCGGGCCCCAGGGTCCGGAAACACCATATATTTT.

The V call is TRBV5-6, the J call TRBJ2-1; 9 bases are shared with TRBD2. Losses at the gene ends were 4 bases for V and 5 bases for J; bases not matched to a gene: 10. Germline V gene data show CDR1 as SGHDT and CDR2 as YYEEEE. The length of the CDR3 is 16 residues. CDR3 in amino acids: CASSTPGIAGDNEQFF. The CDR3 DNA reads as TGTGCCAGCAGCACCCCAGGGATAGCGGGAGACAATGAGCAGTTCTTC.

This clonotype was detected a few times. The chain links TRBV2 to TRBJ2-7; 10 nucleotides line up with TRBD2. The germline CDR1 and CDR2 sequences are SNHLY and FYNNEI. Trimming took 8 bases from V and 4 from J; bases not matched to a gene: 5. This CDR3 region has 13 residues. CDR3 DNA: TGTGCCAGCCTAGCGGGAGTCGAATACGAGCAGTACTTC. It yields the protein CASLAGVEYEQYF.

This chain links TRBV7-9 with TRBJ2-1; possible D gene TRBD2, 7 bases. Germline lookup yields CDR1 SEHNR and CDR2 FQNEAQ (reference sequence). The V end was cut by 1 base, the J end by 7 bases, with 14 bases between. The length of the CDR3 is 15 residues. In DNA form, the CDR3 reads TGTGCCAGCAGCTTAGGGGGGGGGCGCGGAAATGAGCAGTTCTTC. This encodes CASSLGGGRGNEQFF.

The CDR3 nucleotides read TGCAGCGTTGAAGATGCGGGCTACGAGCAGTACTTC. This codes for CSVEDAGYEQYF. The chain carries TRBV29-1 and TRBJ2-7, with D maybe TRBD2 (5 bases). V was trimmed by 0 bases and J by 3 bases, leaving 6 bases between them. Germline assignment: CDR1 SQVTM and CDR2 ANQGSEA. This CDR3 has 12 amino acids.

This sequence joins TRBV24-1 and TRBJ2-2; D possibly corresponds to TRBD2 (6 bases). The CDR3 spans 17 residues. Per germline, CDR1 KGHDR and CDR2 SFDVKD. The V and J ends lost 4 bases and 1 base respectively, with 15 bases between them. The DNA for the CDR3 is TGTGCCACCAGTGACCCGACTAGTTTTAGGAACACCGGGGAGCTGTTTTTT. It specifies CATSDPTSFRNTGELFF.

This rearrangement joins TRBV27 to TRBJ2-5; perhaps TRBD1 as D (6 bases). Germline V gives CDR1 MNHEY, CDR2 SMNVEV (reference sequence). Trimming left V 4 bases short and J 3 bases short, with 15 bases between. The CDR3 is 15 residues long. CDR3 sequence reads: CASSWGRDIKETQYF. CDR3 bases: TGTGCCAGCAGTTGGGGCCGGGACATAAAAGAGACCCAGTACTTC.

About this clonotype itself: Since a much larger clone is just one base distant, this may be a read error. The rearrangement uses TRBV11-3 and TRBJ1-3; D perhaps matches TRBD1 (6 bases). Per germline, CDR1 SGHNT and CDR2 YENEEA. Deletions cut 11 bases from V and 4 bases from J, with 18 bases between. CDR3 length: 14 amino acids. The CDR3 DNA follows: TGTGCCCGCGGACCCCGGACAGACGGAAACACCATATATTTT. It codes for CARGPRTDGNTIYF.

On this clonotype itself: A clone one base away is much larger, so this may be a read error. The V gene is TRBV3-1, the J gene TRBJ2-5; TRBD1 agrees at 9 bases. The CDR3 is made up of 16 amino acids. Germline CDR1 reads LGHDT; CDR2 reads YNNKEL (reference sequence). In nucleotides, the CDR3 is TGTGCCAGCAGCCTATCCGGGACAGGGTTCCAAGAGACCCGGTACTTC. Its protein product is CASSLSGTGFQETRYF.

V gene TRBV5-4 combines with J gene TRBJ2-7; a possible D gene is TRBD1 (5 bases). V was shortened by 2 bases and J by 2 bases, with 14 bases between the two germline ends. CDR1 is SGHNT, CDR2 YYREEE, per germline (reference sequence). The CDR3 spans 15 residues. CDR3 sequence reads: CASSFAGQGPYEQYF. The CDR3 DNA reads TGTGCCAGCAGCTTCGCCGGACAAGGACCCTACGAGCAGTACTTC.

The sample holds a few counts of this clonotype. The chain is built from TRBV29-1 and TRBJ2-5; the match to TRBD2 covers 8 bases. This CDR3 comprises 14 residues. Germline-derived CDR1 and CDR2 are SQVTM and ANQGSEA. V shed 6 bases, J shed 1 base, and the junction held 7 bases outside the gene matches. The chain's CDR3 is CSVTTGTSQETQYF. CDR3 DNA sequence: TGCAGCGTCACAACCGGGACTAGCCAAGAGACCCAGTACTTC.

This clonotype was observed a few times. The genes are TRBV9 and TRBJ1-2, with a tentative D call TRBD1 (6 bases). Trimming removed 2 bases from V and 0 bases from J, with 8 bases in between. The CDR3 extends over 14 amino acids. The germline CDR1 and CDR2 sequences are SGDLS and YYNGEE. The CDR3 coding sequence is TGTGCCAGCAGCGTCACAGGGACTAACTATGGCTACACCTTC. It translates to CASSVTGTNYGYTF.

This clonotype was detected a few times. The chain carries TRBV12-3 or TRBV12-4 and TRBJ2-7; maybe TRBD2 (6 bases). CDR3 size: 17 residues. Trimming removed 8 bases from V and 4 bases from J, with 27 bases in between. CDR3 sequence: CASSPEQPGVGLYEQYF. CDR3 nucleotide sequence: TGTGCCAGCTCACCAGAGCAGCCGGGAGTTGGACTGTACGAGCAGTACTTC.

The chain's CDR3 is CATSDTQGLAQADTQYF. The CDR3 nucleotides read TGTGCCACCAGTGATACCCAAGGACTAGCACAGGCAGATACGCAGTATTTT. This chain connects TRBV24-1 to TRBJ2-3, with TRBD2 matching 8 bases. The CDR3 length is 17 residues. Looked up from germline, CDR1 is KGHDR and CDR2 is SFDVKD. The ends lost 3 bases at V and 4 bases at J; junction bases unmatched: 11.

This clonotype showed up just a few times. The gene calls are TRBV6-2 or TRBV6-3 and TRBJ1-5; no definite D call. V shed 5 bases and J shed 5 bases, with 10 bases lying between them. CDR3 length: 13 amino acids. Per germline, CDR1 MNHEY and CDR2 SVGEGT. CDR3 in DNA: TGTGCCAGCAGTGAGGAGTTTTATCAGCCCCAGCATTTT. Encoded protein: CASSEEFYQPQHF.

V is TRBV19 and J is TRBJ1-4, with a tentative D call TRBD1 (6 bases). Germline V gene lookup returns CDR1 LNHDA and CDR2 SQIVND (reference sequence). There are 15 residues in the CDR3. V gave up 5 bases and J gave up 8 bases, with 18 bases separating them. CDR3: CASSDRDTYAEKLFF. The CDR3 DNA is TGTGCCAGTAGTGACCGGGACACTTACGCAGAAAAACTGTTTTTT.

The chain has TRBV9 and TRBJ1-5; possible D gene TRBD1, 5 bases. CDR1 and CDR2 (germline): SGDLS, YYNGEE. Trimming stripped 6 bases from V and 0 bases from J, with 13 bases between. This CDR3 contains 15 residues. In DNA form, the CDR3 reads TGTGCCAGCAACCTTGGGGGGGGTAGCAATCAGCCCCAGCATTTT. This codes for CASNLGGGSNQPQHF.